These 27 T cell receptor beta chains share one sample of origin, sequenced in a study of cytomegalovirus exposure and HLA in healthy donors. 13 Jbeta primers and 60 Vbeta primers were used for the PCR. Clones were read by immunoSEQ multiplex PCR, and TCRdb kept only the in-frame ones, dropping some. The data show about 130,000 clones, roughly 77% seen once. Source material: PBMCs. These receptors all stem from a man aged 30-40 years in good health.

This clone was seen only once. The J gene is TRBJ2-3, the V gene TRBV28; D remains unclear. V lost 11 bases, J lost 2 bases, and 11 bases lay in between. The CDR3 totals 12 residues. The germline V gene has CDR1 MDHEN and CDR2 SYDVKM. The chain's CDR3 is CAVASPTDTQYF. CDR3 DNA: TGTGCCGTAGCTAGTCCCACAGATACGCAGTATTTT.

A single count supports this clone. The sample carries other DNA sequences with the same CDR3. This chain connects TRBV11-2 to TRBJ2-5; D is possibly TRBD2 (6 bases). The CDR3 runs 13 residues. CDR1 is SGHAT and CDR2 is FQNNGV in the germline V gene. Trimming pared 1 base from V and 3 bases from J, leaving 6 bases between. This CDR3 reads CASSLGGEETQYF. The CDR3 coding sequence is TGTGCCAGCAGCTTAGGGGGGGAAGAGACCCAGTACTTC.

This CDR3 reads CASSELAGNTDTQYF. DNA for the CDR3: TGCGCCAGCAGTGAGTTAGCGGGGAACACAGATACGCAGTATTTT. This chain joins TRBV10-1 and TRBJ2-3; TRBD2 matches 8 bases. V shed 1 base and J 2 bases; nucleotides not matched to a gene: 2. In germline, CDR1 is WNHNN, CDR2 SYGVQD (reference sequence). The CDR3 extends over 15 amino acids.

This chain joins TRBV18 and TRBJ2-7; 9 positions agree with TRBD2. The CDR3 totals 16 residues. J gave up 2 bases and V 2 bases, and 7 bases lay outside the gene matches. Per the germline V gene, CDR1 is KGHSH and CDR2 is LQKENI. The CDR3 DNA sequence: TGTGCCAGCTCACCAGATTCTCGCGGGGGGGCCTACGAGCAGTACTTC. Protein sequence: CASSPDSRGGAYEQYF.

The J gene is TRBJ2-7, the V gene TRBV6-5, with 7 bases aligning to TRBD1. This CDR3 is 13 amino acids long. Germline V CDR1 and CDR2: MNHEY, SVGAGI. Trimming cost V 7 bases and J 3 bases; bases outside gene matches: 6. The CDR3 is CASTRTGNYEQYF. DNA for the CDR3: TGTGCCAGCACGCGGACAGGTAACTACGAGCAGTACTTC.

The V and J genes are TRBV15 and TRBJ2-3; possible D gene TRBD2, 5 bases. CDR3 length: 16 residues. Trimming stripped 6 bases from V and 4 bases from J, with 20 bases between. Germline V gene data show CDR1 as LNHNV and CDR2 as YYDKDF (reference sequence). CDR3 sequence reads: CATRTKDGKRSDTQYF. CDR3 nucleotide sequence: TGTGCCACCAGGACGAAGGACGGGAAAAGGTCAGATACGCAGTATTTT. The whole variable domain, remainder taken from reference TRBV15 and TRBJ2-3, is DAMVIQNPRYQVTQFGKPVTLSCSQTLNHNVMYWYQQKSSQAPKLLFHYYDKDFNNEADTPDNFQSRRPNTSFCFLDIRSPGLGDTAMYLCATRTKDGKRSDTQYFGPGTRLTVL.

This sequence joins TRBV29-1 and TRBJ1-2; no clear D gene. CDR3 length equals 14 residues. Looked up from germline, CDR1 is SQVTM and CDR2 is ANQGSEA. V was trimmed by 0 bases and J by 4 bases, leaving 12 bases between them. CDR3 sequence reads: CSVEDRANGYGYTF. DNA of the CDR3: TGCAGCGTTGAAGACCGAGCAAATGGCTATGGCTACACCTTC.

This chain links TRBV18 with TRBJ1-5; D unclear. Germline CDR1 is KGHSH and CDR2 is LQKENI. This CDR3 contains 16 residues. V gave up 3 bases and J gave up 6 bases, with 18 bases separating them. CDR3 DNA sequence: TGTGCCAGCTCACCCGCTTCGGGAGGGTCTACTCAGCCCCAGCATTTT. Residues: CASSPASGGSTQPQHF.

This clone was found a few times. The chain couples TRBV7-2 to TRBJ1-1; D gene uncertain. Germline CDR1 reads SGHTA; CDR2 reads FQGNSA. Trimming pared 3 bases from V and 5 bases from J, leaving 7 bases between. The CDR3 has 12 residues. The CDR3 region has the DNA TGTGCCAGCAGCTTTGACGGGACTGAAGCTTTCTTT. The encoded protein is CASSFDGTEAFF.

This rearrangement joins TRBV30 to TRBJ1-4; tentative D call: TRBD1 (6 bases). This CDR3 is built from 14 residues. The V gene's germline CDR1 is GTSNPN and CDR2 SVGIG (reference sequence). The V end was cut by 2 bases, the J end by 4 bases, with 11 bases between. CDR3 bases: TGTGCCTGGAGTAGGGACACCTATAATGAAAAACTGTTTTTT. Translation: CAWSRDTYNEKLFF.

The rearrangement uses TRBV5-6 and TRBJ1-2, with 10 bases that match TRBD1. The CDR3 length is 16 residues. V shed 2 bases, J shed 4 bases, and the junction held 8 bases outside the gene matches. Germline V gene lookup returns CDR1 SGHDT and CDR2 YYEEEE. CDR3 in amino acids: CASSFWDRGRAYGYTF. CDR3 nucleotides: TGTGCCAGCAGCTTTTGGGACAGGGGTCGGGCCTATGGCTACACCTTC.

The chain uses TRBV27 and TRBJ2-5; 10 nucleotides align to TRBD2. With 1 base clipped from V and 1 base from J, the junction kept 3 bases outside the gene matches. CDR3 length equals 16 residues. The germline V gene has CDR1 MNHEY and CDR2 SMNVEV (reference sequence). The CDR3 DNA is TGTGCCAGCAGTTTATTGGCTAGCGGGAGCCAAGAGACCCAGTACTTC. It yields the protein CASSLLASGSQETQYF.

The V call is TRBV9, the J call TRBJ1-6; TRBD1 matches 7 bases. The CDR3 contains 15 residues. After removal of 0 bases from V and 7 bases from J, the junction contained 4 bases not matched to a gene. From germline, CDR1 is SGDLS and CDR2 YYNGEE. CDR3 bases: TGTGCCAGCAGCGTAGGTGACAGGGCCAATTCACCCCTCCACTTT. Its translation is CASSVGDRANSPLHF.

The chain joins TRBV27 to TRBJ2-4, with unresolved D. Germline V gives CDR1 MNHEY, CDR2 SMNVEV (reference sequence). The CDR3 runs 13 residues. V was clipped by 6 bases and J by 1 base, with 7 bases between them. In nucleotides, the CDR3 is TGTGCCAGCAGGGAGCCCGCCAAAAACATTCAGTACTTC. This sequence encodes CASREPAKNIQYF.

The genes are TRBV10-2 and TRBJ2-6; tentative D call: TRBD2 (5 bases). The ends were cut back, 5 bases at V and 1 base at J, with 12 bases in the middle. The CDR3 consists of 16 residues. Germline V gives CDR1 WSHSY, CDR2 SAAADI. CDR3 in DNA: TGCGCCAGCAGTCGGGATTTTACGTCTGGGGCCAACGTCCTGACTTTC. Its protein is CASSRDFTSGANVLTF.

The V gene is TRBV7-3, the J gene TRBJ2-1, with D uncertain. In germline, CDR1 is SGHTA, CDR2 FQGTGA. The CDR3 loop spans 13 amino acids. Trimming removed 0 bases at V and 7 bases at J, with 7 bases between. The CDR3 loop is CASSLTLQNEQFF. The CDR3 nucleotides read TGTGCCAGCAGCTTAACGTTACAGAATGAGCAGTTCTTC.

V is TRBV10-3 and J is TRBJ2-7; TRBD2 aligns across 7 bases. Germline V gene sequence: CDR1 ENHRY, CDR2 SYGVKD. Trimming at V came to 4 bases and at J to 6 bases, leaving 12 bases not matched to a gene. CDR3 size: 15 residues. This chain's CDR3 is CAISGGVGLKLEQYF. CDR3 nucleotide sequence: TGTGCCATCAGTGGGGGGGTGGGACTAAAGCTCGAGCAGTACTTC.

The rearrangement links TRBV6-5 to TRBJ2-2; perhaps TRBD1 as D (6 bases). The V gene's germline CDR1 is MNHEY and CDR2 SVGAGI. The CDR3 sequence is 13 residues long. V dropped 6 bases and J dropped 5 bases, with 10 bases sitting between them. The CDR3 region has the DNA TGTGCCAGCAGAACACAGGGAACCGGGGAGCTGTTTTTT. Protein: CASRTQGTGELFF.

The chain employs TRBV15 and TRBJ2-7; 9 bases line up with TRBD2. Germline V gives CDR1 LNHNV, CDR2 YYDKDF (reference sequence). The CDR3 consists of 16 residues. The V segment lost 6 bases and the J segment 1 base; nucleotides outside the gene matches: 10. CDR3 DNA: TGTGCCACCAGAGACGCAGGCGGGAGGGGTTCCTACGAGCAGTACTTC. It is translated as CATRDAGGRGSYEQYF.

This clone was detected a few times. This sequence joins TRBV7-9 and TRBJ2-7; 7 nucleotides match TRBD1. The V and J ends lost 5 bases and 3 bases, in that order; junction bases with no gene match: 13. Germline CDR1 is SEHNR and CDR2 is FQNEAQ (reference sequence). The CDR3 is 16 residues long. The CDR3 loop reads CASSTTEGRGFYEQYF. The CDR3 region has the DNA TGTGCCAGCAGCACTACGGAAGGCAGGGGGTTCTACGAGCAGTACTTC.

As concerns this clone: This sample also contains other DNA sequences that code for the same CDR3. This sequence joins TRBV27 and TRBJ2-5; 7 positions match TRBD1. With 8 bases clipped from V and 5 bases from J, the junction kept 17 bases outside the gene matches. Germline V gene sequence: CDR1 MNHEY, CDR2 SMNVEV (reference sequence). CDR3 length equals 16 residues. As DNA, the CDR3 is TGTGCCAGCTCCGTCCCGGGACAGAGGCCTAGGGAGACCCAGTACTTC. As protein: CASSVPGQRPRETQYF.

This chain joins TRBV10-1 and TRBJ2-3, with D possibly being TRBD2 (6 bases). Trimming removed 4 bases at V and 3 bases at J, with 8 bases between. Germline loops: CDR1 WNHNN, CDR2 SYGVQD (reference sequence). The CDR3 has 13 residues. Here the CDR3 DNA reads TGCGCCAGCAGTGTTCGGGGGACAGATACGCAGTATTTT. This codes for CASSVRGTDTQYF.

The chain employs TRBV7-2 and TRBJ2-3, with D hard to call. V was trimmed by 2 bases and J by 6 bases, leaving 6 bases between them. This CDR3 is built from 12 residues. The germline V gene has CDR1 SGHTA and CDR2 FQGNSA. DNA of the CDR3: TGTGCCAGCAGCTTACTGTCGGATACGCAGTATTTT. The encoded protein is CASSLLSDTQYF.

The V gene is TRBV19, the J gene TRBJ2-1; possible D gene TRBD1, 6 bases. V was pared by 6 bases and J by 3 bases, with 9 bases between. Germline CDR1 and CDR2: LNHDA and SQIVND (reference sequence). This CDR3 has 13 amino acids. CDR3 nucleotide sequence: TGTGCCAGTAGCGGGGACATCTACAATGAGCAGTTCTTC. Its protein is CASSGDIYNEQFF.

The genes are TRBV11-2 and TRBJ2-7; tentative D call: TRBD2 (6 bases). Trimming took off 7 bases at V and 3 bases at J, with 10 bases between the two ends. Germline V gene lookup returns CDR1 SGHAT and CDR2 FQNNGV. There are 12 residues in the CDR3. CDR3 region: CASTGGNYEQYF. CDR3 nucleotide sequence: TGTGCCAGCACTGGAGGGAACTACGAGCAGTACTTC.

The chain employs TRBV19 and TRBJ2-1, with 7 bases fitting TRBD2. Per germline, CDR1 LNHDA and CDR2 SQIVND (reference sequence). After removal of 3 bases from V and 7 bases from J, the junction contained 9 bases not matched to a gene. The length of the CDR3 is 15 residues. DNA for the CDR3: TGTGCCAGTAGTATTCCGGCGGGAGTTCTTAATGAGCAGTTCTTC. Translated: CASSIPAGVLNEQFF.

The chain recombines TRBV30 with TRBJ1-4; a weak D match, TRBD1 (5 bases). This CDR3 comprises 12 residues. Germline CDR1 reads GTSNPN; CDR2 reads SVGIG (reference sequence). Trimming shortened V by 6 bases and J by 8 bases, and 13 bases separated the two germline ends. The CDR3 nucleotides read TGTGCCTGTGACCGGGGGGGGGAAAAACTGTTTTTT. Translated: CACDRGGEKLFF.